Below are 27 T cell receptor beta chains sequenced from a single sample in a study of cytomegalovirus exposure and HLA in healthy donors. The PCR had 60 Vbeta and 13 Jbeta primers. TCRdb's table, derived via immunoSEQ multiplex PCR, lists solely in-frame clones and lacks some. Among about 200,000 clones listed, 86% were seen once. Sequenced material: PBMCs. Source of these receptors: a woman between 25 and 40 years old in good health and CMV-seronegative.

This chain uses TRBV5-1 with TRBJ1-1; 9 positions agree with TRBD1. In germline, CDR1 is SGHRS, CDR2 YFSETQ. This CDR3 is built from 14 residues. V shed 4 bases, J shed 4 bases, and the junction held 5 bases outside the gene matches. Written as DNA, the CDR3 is TGCGCCAGCAGCCTACAGGGGGCCGGCACTGAAGCTTTCTTT. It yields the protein CASSLQGAGTEAFF.

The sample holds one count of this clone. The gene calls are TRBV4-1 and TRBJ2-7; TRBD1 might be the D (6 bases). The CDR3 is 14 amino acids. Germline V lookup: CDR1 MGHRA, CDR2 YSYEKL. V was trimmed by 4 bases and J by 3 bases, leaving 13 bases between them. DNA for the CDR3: TGCGCCAGCAGCCGACAGGTCTTGGGCTACGAGCAGTACTTC. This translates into CASSRQVLGYEQYF.

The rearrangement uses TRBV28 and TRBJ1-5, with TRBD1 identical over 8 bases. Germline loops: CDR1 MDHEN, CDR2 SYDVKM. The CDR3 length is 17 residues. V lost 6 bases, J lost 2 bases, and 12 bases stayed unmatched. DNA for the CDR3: TGTGCCAGCAGCTCATGGGTTGGACAGGGTGGCAATCAGCCCCAGCATTTT. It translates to CASSSWVGQGGNQPQHF.

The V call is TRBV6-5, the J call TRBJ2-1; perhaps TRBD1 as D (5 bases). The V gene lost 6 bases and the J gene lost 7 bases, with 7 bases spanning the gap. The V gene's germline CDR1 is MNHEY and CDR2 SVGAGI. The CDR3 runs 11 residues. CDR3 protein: CASSNRNEQFF. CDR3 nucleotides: TGTGCCAGCAGCAACAGGAATGAGCAGTTCTTC.

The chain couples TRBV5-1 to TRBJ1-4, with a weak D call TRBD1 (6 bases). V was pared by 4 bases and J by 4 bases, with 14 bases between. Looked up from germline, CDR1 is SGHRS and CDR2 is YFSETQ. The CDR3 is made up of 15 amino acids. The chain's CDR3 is CASSQSDSLNEKLFF. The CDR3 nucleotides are TGCGCCAGCAGCCAATCGGACAGCCTTAATGAAAAACTGTTTTTT. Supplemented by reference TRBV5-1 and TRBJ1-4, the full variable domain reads KAGVTQTPRYLIKTRGQQVTLSCSPISGHRSVSWYQQTPGQGLQFLFEYFSETQRNKGNFPGRFSGRQFSNSRSEMNVSTLELGDSALYLCASSQSDSLNEKLFFGSGTQLSVL.

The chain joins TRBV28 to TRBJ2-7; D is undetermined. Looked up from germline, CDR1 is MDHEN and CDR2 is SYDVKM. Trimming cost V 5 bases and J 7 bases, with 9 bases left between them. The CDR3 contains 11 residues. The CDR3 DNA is TGTGCCAGCAGTCTGCGTGTTGAGCAGTACTTC. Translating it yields CASSLRVEQYF. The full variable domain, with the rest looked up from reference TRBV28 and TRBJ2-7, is DVKVTQSSRYLVKRTGEKVFLECVQDMDHENMFWYRQDPGLGLRLIYFSYDVKMKEKGDIPEGYSVSREKKERFSLILESASTNQTSMYLCASSLRVEQYFGPGTRLTVT.

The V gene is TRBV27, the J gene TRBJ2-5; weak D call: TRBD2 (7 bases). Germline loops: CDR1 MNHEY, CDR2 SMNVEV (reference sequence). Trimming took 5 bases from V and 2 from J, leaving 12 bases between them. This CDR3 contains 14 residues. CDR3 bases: TGTGCCAGCAGTCCCGGGGGGCGTCAAGAGACCCAGTACTTC. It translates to CASSPGGRQETQYF.

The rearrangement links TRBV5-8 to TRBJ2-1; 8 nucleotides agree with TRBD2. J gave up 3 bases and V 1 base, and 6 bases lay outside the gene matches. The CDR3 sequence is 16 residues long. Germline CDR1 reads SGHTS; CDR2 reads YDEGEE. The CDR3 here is CASSLILADYYNEQFF. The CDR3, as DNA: TGTGCCAGCAGCTTGATACTAGCGGACTACTACAATGAGCAGTTCTTC.

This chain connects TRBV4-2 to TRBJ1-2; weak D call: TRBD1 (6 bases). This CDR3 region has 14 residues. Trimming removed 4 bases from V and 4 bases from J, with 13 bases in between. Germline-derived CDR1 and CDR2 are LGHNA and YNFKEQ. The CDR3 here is CASSPGGASYGYTF. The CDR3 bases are TGTGCCAGCAGCCCGGGGGGCGCCTCCTATGGCTACACCTTC.

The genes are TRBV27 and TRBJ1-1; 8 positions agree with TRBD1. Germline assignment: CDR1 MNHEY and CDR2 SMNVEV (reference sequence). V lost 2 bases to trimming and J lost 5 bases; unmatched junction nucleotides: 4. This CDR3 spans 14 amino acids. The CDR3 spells CASSLLDRGTEAFF. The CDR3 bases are TGTGCCAGCAGTTTACTTGACAGGGGAACTGAAGCTTTCTTT.

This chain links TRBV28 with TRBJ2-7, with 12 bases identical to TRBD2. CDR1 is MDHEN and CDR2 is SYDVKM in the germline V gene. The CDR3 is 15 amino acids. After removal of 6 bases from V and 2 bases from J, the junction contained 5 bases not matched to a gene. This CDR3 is CASSRSSGRAYEQYF. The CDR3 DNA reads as TGTGCCAGCAGCCGATCTAGCGGGAGGGCCTACGAGCAGTACTTC.

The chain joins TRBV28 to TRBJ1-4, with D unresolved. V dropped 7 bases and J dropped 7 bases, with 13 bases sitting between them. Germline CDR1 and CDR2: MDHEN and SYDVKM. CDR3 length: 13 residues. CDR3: CASTTEGVEKLFF. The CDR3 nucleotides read TGTGCCAGCACCACGGAGGGTGTTGAAAAACTGTTTTTT.

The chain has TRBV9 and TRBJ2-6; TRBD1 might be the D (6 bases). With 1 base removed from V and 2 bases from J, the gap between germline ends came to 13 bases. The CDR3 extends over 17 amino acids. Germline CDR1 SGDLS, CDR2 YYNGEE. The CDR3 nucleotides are TGTGCCAGCAGCGTAACCCACGACAGGCCTGGGGCCAACGTCCTGACTTTC. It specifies CASSVTHDRPGANVLTF.

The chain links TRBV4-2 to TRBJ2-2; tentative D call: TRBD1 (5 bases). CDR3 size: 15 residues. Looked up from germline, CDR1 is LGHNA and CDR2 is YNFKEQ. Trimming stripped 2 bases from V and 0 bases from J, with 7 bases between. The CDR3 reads CASSQRQTNTGELFF. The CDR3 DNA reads TGTGCCAGCAGCCAAAGACAGACGAACACCGGGGAGCTGTTTTTT.

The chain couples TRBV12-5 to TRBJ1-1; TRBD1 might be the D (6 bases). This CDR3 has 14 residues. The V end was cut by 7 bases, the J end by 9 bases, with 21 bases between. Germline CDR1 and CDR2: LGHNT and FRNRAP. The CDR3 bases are TGTGCTAGTGTGCGGGGGGCGATACCCCTCCAAGCTTTCTTT. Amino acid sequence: CASVRGAIPLQAFF.

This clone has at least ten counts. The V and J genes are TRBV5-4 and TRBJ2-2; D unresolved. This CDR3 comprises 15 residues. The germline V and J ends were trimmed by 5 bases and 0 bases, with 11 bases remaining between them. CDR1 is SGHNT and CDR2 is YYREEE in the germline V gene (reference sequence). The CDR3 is CASRQSPTNTGELFF. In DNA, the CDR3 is TGTGCCAGCAGGCAATCCCCTACGAACACCGGGGAGCTGTTTTTT.

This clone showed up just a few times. The CDR3, as DNA: TGTGCCAGCAGTCCCTCACCGGGGGGCGAGGGGGAGCAGTACTTC. This translates into CASSPSPGGEGEQYF. The V gene is TRBV27, the J gene TRBJ2-7; D is perhaps TRBD2 (7 bases). V gave up 5 bases and J gave up 7 bases, with 21 bases separating them. The CDR3 contains 15 residues. Germline loops: CDR1 MNHEY, CDR2 SMNVEV (reference sequence).

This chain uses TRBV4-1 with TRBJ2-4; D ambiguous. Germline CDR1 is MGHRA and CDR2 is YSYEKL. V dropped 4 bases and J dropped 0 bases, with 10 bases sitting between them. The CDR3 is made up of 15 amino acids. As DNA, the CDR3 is TGCGCCAGCAGCCCCGTGGGCCTAGCCAAAAACATTCAGTACTTC. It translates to CASSPVGLAKNIQYF.

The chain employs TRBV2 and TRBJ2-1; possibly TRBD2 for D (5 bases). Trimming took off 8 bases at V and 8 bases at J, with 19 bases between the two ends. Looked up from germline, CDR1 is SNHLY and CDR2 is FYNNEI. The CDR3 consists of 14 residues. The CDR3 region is CASELERSVHEQFF. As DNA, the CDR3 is TGTGCCAGCGAACTGGAGCGGTCTGTACATGAGCAGTTCTTC.

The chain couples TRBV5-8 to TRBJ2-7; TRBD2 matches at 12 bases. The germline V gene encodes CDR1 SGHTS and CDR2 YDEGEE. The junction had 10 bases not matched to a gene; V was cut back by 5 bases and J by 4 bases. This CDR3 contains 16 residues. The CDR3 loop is CASRPPSGRAGYEQYF. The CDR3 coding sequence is TGTGCCAGCAGACCCCCTAGCGGGAGGGCCGGGTACGAGCAGTACTTC.

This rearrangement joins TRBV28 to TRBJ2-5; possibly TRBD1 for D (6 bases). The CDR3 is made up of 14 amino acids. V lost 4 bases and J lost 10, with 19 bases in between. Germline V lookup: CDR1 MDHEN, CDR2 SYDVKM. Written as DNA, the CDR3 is TGTGCCAGCAGTTCGGACAGAGACCCAAATATCCAGTACTTC. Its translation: CASSSDRDPNIQYF.

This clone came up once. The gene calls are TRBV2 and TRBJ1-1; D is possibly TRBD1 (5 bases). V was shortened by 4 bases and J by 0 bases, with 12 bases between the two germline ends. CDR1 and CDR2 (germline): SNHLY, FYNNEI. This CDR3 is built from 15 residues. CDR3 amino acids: CASSATWGVNTEAFF. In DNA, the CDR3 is TGTGCCAGCAGTGCGACCTGGGGCGTGAACACTGAAGCTTTCTTT. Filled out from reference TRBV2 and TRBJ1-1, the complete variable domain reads EPEVTQTPSHQVTQMGQEVILRCVPISNHLYFYWYRQILGQKVEFLVSFYNNEISEKSEIFDDQFSVERPDGSNFTLKIRSTKLEDSAMYFCASSATWGVNTEAFFGQGTRLTVV.

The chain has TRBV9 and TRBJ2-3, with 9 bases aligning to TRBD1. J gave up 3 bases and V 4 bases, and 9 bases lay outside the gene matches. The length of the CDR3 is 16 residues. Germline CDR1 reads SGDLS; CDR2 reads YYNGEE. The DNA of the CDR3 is TGTGCCAGCAGCCCAGCTCACAGGGGGCGAACAGATACGCAGTATTTT. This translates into CASSPAHRGRTDTQYF.

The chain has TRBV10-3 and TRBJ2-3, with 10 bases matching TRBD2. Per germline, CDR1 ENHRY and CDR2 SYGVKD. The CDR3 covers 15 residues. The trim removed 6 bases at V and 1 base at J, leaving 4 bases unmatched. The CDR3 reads CAIRDGLAGTDTQYF. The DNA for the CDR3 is TGTGCCATCAGGGATGGACTAGCGGGCACAGATACGCAGTATTTT.

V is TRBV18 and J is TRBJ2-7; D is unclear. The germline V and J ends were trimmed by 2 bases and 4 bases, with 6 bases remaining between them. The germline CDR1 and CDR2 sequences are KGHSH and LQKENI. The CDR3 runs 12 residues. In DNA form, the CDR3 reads TGTGCCAGCTCACCATTTCCGTACGAGCAGTACTTC. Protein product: CASSPFPYEQYF. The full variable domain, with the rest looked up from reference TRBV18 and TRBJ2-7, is NAGVMQNPRHLVRRRGQEARLRCSPMKGHSHVYWYRQLPEEGLKFMVYLQKENIIDESGMPKERFSAEFPKEGPSILRIQQVVRGDSAAYFCASSPFPYEQYFGPGTRLTVT.

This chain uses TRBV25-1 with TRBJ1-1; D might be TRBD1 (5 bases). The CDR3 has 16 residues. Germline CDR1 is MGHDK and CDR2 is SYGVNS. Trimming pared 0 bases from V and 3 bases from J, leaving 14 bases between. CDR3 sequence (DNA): TGTGCCAGCAGTGAATATCGGGGACTTTCGGACACTGAAGCTTTCTTT. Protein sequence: CASSEYRGLSDTEAFF.

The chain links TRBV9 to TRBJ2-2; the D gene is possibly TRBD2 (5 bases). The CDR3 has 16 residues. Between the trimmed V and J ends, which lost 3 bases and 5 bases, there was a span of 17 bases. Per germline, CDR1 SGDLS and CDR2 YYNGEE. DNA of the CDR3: TGTGCCAGCAGCGGTCGTCCGAGGACGGGAACCGGGGAGCTGTTTTTT. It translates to CASSGRPRTGTGELFF.